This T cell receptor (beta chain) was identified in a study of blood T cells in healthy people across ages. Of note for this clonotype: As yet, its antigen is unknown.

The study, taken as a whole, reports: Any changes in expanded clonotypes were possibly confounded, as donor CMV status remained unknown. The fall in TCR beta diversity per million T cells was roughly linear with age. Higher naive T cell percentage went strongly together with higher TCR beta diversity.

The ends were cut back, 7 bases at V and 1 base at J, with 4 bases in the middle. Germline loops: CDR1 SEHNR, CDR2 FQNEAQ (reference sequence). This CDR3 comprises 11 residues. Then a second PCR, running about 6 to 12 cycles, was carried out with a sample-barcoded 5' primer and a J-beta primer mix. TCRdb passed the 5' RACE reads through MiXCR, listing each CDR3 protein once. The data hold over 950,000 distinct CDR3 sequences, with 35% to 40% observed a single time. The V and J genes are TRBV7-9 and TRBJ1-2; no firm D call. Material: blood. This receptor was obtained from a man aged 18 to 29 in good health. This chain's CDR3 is CASTHNYGYTF. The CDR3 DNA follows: TGTGCCAGCACTCATAACTATGGCTACACCTTC.